This T cell receptor beta chain comes out of a study of blood T cells in healthy people across ages. Germline loops: CDR1 SEHNR, CDR2 FQNEAQ (reference sequence). The V gene end was trimmed by 3 bases and the J gene end by 10 bases; junction bases not matched to a gene: 14. This CDR3 is 16 amino acids long. A second PCR, run for about 7 to 12 cycles, used a sample-barcoded 5' primer plus a J-beta primer mix. TCRdb reprocessed the 5' RACE reads with MiXCR, giving one entry per CDR3 protein. This table holds approximately 800,000 distinct CDR3 sequences, about 53% found once. The clonotype was recovered from a man older than 75 in good health. This chain joins TRBV7-9 and TRBJ2-1; TRBD2 matches at 8 bases. Sequencing used blood. Here the CDR3 reads CASSFSSGYEVGEQFF. The CDR3 DNA is TGTGCCAGCAGCTTCTCTAGCGGGTATGAAGTAGGAGAGCAGTTCTTC.